Below, 17 T cell receptor beta chains from the same sample are listed, as sequenced in a study of CD8 T cells in Susac syndrome. Random hexamers were used to reverse transcribe an amount of about 0.5 to 1 ug RNA. TCRdb redid the calling of the immunoSEQ multiplex PCR reads with MiXCR, one entry per CDR3 protein. The table records 100,000 to 150,000 distinct CDR3 sequences, more than 85% of them present only once. Sample: CD8+ T cells from PBMCs. The receptors stem from a human donor with multiple sclerosis.

The chain uses TRBV9 and TRBJ2-5; D is undetermined. CDR3 length equals 14 residues. Germline-derived CDR1 and CDR2 are SGDLS and YYNGEE. V was trimmed by 0 bases and J by 2 bases, leaving 8 bases between them. In nucleotides, the CDR3 is TGTGCCAGCAGCGTAGTCGGCAGTCAAGAGACCCAGTACTTC. It encodes CASSVVGSQETQYF.

The chain couples TRBV28 to TRBJ2-7; 12 bases align to TRBD2. Trimming cost V 4 bases and J 5 bases; bases outside gene matches: 9. The CDR3 has 16 residues. Looked up from germline, CDR1 is MDHEN and CDR2 is SYDVKM. CDR3 in DNA: TGTGCCAGCAGTTCCCTAGCGGGAGGGCCGACCCACGAGCAGTACGTC. It yields the protein CASSSLAGGPTHEQYV.

A single count supports this clonotype. V is TRBV27 and J is TRBJ1-2; 10 bases map to TRBD1. CDR3 length equals 16 residues. With 5 bases clipped from V and 1 base from J, the junction kept 7 bases outside the gene matches. CDR1 and CDR2 from the germline V gene are MNHEY and SMNVEV (reference sequence). The chain's CDR3 is CASSPRQGAVNYGYTF. The CDR3, as DNA: TGTGCCAGCAGTCCCCGACAGGGGGCCGTTAACTATGGCTACACCTTC.

V is TRBV6-1 and J is TRBJ1-5; 7 bases are a match to TRBD1. Germline assignment: CDR1 MNHNS and CDR2 SASEGT. V gave up 5 bases and J gave up 4 bases; unmatched junction bases: 8. The CDR3 contains 15 residues. CDR3 sequence (DNA): TGTGCCAGCAGTCAAAGGAGGGGGCGAAATCAGCCCCAGCATTTT. It codes for CASSQRRGRNQPQHF.

The V call is TRBV18, the J call TRBJ2-3, with a possible D match to TRBD1 (6 bases). The CDR3 sequence is 16 residues long. From germline, CDR1 is KGHSH and CDR2 LQKENI. Trimming took 2 bases from V and 3 from J, leaving 15 bases between them. Written as DNA, the CDR3 is TGTGCCAGCTCACCAGATTGGAGACAGGTTACAGATACGCAGTATTTT. Translating it yields CASSPDWRQVTDTQYF.

The genes are TRBV29-1 and TRBJ2-7, with D possibly matching TRBD2 (5 bases). The CDR3 is made up of 15 amino acids. Trimming cost V 2 bases and J 1 base, with 15 bases left between them. Germline V gene sequence: CDR1 SQVTM, CDR2 ANQGSEA. CDR3 DNA: TGCAGCGTTGAAATCTGGCGCGGGTCGTCCTACGAGCAGTACTTC. As protein: CSVEIWRGSSYEQYF.

The chain couples TRBV12-3 or TRBV12-4 to TRBJ1-1; no firm D call. This CDR3 spans 12 amino acids. Trimming shortened V by 2 bases and J by 5 bases, and 6 bases separated the two germline ends. This CDR3 is CASSLPGTEAFF. CDR3 nucleotides: TGTGCCAGCAGTTTACCTGGGACTGAAGCTTTCTTT.

J is TRBJ2-7 and V is TRBV14; 8 bases line up with TRBD2. This CDR3 contains 18 residues. V shed 0 bases and J 6 bases; nucleotides not matched to a gene: 16. CDR1 SGHDN and CDR2 FVKESK come from the germline V gene. The CDR3 DNA reads as TGTGCCAGCAGCCAAGATATGTCTAGCGGGCCCGGTTTCGGCGAGCAGTACTTC. Translated, it gives CASSQDMSSGPGFGEQYF.

This chain links TRBV20-1 with TRBJ1-1; the D gene is possibly TRBD1 (6 bases). V shed 5 bases and J shed 5 bases, with 12 bases lying between them. The CDR3 has 12 amino acids. The germline gives CDR1 DFQATT, CDR2 SNEGSKA (reference sequence). The CDR3 sequence: CSAGQGWTEAFF. CDR3 nucleotides: TGCAGTGCTGGGCAGGGGTGGACTGAAGCTTTCTTT.

The chain links TRBV7-9 to TRBJ1-4, with 9 bases lining up with TRBD1. Trimming at V came to 4 bases and at J to 2 bases, leaving 2 bases not matched to a gene. CDR1 SEHNR and CDR2 FQNEAQ come from the germline V gene (reference sequence). This CDR3 is built from 15 residues. The CDR3 loop is CASSSGQGTNEKLFF. The CDR3 coding sequence is TGTGCCAGCAGCTCCGGACAGGGGACTAATGAAAAACTGTTTTTT. Full variable domain (missing parts from reference TRBV7-9 and TRBJ1-4): DTGVSQNPRHKITKRGQNVTFRCDPISEHNRLYWYRQTLGQGPEFLTYFQNEAQLEKSRLLSDRFSAERPKGSFSTLEIQRTEQGDSAMYLCASSSGQGTNEKLFFGSGTQLSVL.

A single count supports this clonotype. V and J are TRBV7-6 and TRBJ2-5, with D perhaps matching TRBD1 or TRBD2 (5 bases each). Trimming left V 0 bases short and J 4 bases short, with 9 bases between. This CDR3 region has 14 residues. Germline loops: CDR1 SGHVS, CDR2 FNYEAQ. The CDR3 loop reads CASSLAEGRETQYF. In DNA form, the CDR3 reads TGTGCCAGCAGCTTAGCCGAGGGGCGAGAGACCCAGTACTTC.

The chain uses TRBV19 and TRBJ2-1, with 10 bases fitting TRBD1. Germline V gene lookup returns CDR1 LNHDA and CDR2 SQIVND (reference sequence). The junction had 18 bases not matched to a gene; V was cut back by 5 bases and J by 8 bases. CDR3 length: 18 amino acids. The CDR3 reads CASSLRTPGQGLFDEQFF. CDR3 bases: TGTGCCAGTAGTCTGAGGACACCGGGACAGGGGTTGTTCGATGAGCAGTTCTTC.

The J gene is TRBJ2-1, the V gene TRBV6-2 or TRBV6-3, with no clear D. This CDR3 is 13 amino acids long. With 0 bases removed from V and 7 bases from J, the gap between germline ends came to 7 bases. The germline V gene encodes CDR1 MNHEY and CDR2 SVGEGT. DNA for the CDR3: TGTGCCAGCAGTTACTCCGCCCGGAATGAGCAGTTCTTC. Its translation: CASSYSARNEQFF.

The rearrangement links TRBV18 to TRBJ2-1, with D tentatively TRBD1 or TRBD2 (5 bases each). The CDR3 covers 15 residues. V lost 5 bases to trimming and J lost 2 bases, with 13 bases between them. CDR1 and CDR2 from the germline V gene are KGHSH and LQKENI. In nucleotides, the CDR3 is TGTGCCAGCTCAAACCGGGACGGTACCTACAATGAGCAGTTCTTC. Residues: CASSNRDGTYNEQFF.

The V and J genes are TRBV2 and TRBJ2-2; tentatively, D is TRBD1 (6 bases). V was clipped by 5 bases and J by 1 base, with 11 bases between them. The CDR3 totals 15 residues. Germline V gene data show CDR1 as SNHLY and CDR2 as FYNNEI. The CDR3 DNA is TGTGCCAGCAGTCGGGGACACTGGAACACCGGGGAGCTGTTTTTT. This sequence encodes CASSRGHWNTGELFF.

This chain uses TRBV27 with TRBJ2-7; 8 bases are a match to TRBD2. Germline CDR1 and CDR2: MNHEY and SMNVEV (reference sequence). This CDR3 region has 14 residues. The junction had 4 bases not matched to a gene; V was cut back by 5 bases and J by 1 base. Here the CDR3 reads CASSPLAGSYEQYV. In DNA, the CDR3 is TGTGCCAGCAGTCCTTTAGCGGGATCCTACGAGCAGTACGTC.

The chain has TRBV5-1 and TRBJ2-5; D might be TRBD2 (5 bases). Germline assignment: CDR1 SGHRS and CDR2 YFSETQ. The CDR3 sequence is 14 residues long. Between the trimmed V and J ends, which lost 1 base and 2 bases, there was a span of 9 bases. The CDR3 reads CASSLTEGQETQYF. DNA of the CDR3: TGCGCCAGCAGCTTGACAGAGGGACAAGAGACCCAGTACTTC.